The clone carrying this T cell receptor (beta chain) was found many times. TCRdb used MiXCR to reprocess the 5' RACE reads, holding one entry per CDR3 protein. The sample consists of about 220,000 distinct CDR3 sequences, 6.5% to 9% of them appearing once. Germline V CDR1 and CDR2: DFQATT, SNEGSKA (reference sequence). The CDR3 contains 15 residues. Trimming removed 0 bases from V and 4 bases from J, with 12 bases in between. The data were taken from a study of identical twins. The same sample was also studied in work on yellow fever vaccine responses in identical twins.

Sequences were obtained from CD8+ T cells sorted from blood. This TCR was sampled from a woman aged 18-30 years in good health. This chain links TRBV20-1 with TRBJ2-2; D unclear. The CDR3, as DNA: TGCAGTGCTAGAGATGTAGCCCGAACCACCGGGGAGCTGTTTTTT. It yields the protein CSARDVARTTGELFF.